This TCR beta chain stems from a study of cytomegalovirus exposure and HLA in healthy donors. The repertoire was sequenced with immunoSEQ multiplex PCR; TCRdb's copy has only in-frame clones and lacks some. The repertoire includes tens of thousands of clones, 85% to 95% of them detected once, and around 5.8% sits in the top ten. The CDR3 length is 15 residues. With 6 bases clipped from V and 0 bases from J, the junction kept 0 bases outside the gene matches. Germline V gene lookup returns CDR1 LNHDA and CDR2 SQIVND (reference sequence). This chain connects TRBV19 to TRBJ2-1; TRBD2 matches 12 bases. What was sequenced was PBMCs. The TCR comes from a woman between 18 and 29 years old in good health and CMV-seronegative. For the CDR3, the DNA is TGTGCCAGTAGGACTAGCGGGAGCTCCTACAATGAGCAGTTCTTC. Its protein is CASRTSGSSYNEQFF.